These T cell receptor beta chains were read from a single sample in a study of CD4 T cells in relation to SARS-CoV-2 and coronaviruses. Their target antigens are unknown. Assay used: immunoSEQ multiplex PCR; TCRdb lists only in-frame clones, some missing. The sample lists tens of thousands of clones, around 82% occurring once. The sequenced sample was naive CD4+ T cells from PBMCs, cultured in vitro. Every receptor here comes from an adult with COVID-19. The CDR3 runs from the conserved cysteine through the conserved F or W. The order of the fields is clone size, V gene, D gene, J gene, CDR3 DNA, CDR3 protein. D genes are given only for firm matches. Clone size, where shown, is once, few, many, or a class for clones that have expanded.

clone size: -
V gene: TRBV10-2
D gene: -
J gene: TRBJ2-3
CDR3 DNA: TGCGCCAGCAGTGATCAGGCGGGCACAGATACGCAGTATTTT
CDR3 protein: CASSDQAGTDTQYF

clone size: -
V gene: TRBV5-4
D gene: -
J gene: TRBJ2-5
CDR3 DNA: TGTGCCAGCAGCTGGGGGGGCCCCTTGAGAGAGACCCAGTACTTC
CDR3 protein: CASSWGGPLRETQYF

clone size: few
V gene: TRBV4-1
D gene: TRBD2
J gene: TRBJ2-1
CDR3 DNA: TGCGCCAGCAGCCAGATTAGCGGGAGGCCCCGCCACAATGAGCAGTTCTTC
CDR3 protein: CASSQISGRPRHNEQFF

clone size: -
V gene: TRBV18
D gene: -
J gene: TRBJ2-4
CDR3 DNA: TGTGCCAGCTCACCAGGAGCTAGCGGGACAGGAAACATTCAGTACTTC
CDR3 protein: CASSPGASGTGNIQYF

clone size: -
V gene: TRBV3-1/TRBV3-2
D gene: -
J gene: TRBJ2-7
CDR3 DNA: TGTGCCAGCAGGTCGGAGGGATACGAGCAGTACTTC
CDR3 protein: CASRSEGYEQYF

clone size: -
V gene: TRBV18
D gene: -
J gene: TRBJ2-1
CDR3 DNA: TGTGCCAGCTCACCTCGCGGGCCTTACAATGAGCAGTTCTTC
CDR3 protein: CASSPRGPYNEQFF

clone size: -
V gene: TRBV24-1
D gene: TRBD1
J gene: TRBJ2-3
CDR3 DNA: TGTGCCACCAGTGATACCGGGACAGGGAATACAGATACGCAGTATTTT
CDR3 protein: CATSDTGTGNTDTQYF

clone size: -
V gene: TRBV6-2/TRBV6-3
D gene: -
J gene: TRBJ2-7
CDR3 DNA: TGTGCCAGCAGTTACTCCTGGACTGGCTCCTACGAGCAGTACTTC
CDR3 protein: CASSYSWTGSYEQYF

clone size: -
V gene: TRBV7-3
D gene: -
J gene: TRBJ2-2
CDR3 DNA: TGTGCCTGCCAACGCCCGGGGGAGAACACCGGGGAGCTGTTTTTT
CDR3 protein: CACQRPGENTGELFF

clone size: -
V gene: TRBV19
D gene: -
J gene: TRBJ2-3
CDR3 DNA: TGTGCCAGTAGTAAGGCGGGCACTAGCACAGATACGCAGTATTTT
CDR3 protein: CASSKAGTSTDTQYF

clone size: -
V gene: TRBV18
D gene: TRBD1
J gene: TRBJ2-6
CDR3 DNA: TGTGCCAGCTCACACAGGACAGGGTCTGGGGCCAACGTCCTGACTTTC
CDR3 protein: CASSHRTGSGANVLTF

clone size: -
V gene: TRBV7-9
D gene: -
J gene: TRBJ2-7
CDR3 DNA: TGTGCCAGCAGCTTCAGTAGCTACGAGCAGTACTTC
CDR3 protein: CASSFSSYEQYF

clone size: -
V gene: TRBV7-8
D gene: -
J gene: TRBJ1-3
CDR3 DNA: TGTGCCAGCAGCTTATTGGTGGGCAACACCATATATTTT
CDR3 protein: CASSLLVGNTIYF

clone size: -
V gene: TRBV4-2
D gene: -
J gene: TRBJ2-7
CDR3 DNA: TGTGCCAGCAGCCAAGATATCGGCGAGCAGTACTTC
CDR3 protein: CASSQDIGEQYF

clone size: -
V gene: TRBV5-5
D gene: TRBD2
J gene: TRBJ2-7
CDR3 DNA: TGTGCCAGCAGCTCGCCGACTAGCGGAGCGACCAGCTCCTACGAGCAGTACTTC
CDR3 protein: CASSSPTSGATSSYEQYF

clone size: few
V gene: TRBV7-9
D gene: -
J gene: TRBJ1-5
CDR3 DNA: TGTGCCAGCAGCTTAGATAGCAATCAGCCCCAGCATTTT
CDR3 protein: CASSLDSNQPQHF

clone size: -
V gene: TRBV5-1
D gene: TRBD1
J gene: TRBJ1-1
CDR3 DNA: TGCGCCAGCAGCTTGGAGGGCAGGGGGCACACTGAAGCTTTCTTT
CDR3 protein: CASSLEGRGHTEAFF

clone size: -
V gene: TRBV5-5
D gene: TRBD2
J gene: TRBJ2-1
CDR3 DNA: TGTGCCAGCAGCTTGAGACTAGCGGGAGGCCACAATGAGCAGTTCTTC
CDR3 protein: CASSLRLAGGHNEQFF

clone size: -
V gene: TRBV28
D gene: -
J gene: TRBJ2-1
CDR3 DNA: TGTGCCAGCAGTTTACCGGGGAGGCCCTACAATGAGCAGTTCTTC
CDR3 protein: CASSLPGRPYNEQFF

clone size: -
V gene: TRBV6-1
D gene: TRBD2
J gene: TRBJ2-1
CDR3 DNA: TGTGCCAGCAGTGACGGACTAGCGGGTCCCGAGCAGTTCTTC
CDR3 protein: CASSDGLAGPEQFF

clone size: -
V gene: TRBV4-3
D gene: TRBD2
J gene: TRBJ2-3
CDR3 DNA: TGCGCCAGCAGCCAAGACGGCCTAGCGGGAGGTCTGGATACGCAGTATTTT
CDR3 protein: CASSQDGLAGGLDTQYF

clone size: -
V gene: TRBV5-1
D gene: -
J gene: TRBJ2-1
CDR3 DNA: TGCGCCAGCAGCTTGGTAGCGGCTGGGTCCTACAATGAGCAGTTCTTC
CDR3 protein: CASSLVAAGSYNEQFF

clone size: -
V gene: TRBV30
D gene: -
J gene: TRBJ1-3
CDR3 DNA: TGTGCCTGGAGTGTGGGACTCTCTGGAAACACCATATATTTT
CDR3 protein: CAWSVGLSGNTIYF